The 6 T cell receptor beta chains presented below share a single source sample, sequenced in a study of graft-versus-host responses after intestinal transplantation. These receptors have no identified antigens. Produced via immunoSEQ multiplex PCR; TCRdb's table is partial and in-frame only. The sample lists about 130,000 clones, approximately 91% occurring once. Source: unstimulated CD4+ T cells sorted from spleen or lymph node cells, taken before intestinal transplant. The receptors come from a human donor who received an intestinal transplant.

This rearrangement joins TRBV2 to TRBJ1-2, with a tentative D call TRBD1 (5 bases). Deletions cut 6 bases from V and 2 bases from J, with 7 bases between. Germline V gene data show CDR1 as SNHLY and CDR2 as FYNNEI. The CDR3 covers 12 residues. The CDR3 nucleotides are TGTGCCAGCAGCCGGGACAACTATGGCTACACCTTC. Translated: CASSRDNYGYTF.

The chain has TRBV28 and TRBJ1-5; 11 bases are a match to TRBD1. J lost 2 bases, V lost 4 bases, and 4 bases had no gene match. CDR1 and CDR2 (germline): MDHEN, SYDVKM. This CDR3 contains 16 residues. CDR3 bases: TGTGCCAGCAGTTCCGGGACAGGGGGGGGCAATCAGCCCCAGCATTTT. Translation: CASSSGTGGGNQPQHF.

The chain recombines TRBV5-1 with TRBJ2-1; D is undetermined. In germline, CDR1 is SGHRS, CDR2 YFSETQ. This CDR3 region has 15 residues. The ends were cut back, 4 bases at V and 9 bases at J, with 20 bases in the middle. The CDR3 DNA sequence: TGCGCCAGCAGCCCGAAAGGACCCACGGGTTCTGAGCAGTTCTTC. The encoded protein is CASSPKGPTGSEQFF.

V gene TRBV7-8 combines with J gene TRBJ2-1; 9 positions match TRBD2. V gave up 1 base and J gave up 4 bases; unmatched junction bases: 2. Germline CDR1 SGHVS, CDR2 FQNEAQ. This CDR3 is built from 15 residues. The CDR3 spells CASSLGLAGYNEQFF. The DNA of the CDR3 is TGTGCCAGCAGCTTAGGGCTAGCGGGGTACAATGAGCAGTTCTTC.

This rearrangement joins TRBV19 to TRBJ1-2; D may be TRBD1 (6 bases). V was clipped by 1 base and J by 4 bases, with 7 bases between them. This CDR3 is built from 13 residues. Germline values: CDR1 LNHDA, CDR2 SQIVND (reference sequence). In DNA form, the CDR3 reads TGTGCCAGTAGTATAGGGACAGTCTATGGCTACACCTTC. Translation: CASSIGTVYGYTF.

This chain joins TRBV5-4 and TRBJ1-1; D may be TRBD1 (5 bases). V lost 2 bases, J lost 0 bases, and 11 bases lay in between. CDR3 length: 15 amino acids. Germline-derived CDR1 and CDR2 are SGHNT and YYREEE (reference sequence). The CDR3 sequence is CASSFGHNMNTEAFF. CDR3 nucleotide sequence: TGTGCCAGCAGCTTCGGACACAACATGAACACTGAAGCTTTCTTT.